What follows is one T cell receptor (beta chain) and its context. This clone came up once. Its antigen target is currently unknown. Qualities for individual bases were not recorded, and no much larger clone is one base off. This entry belongs to a study of cytomegalovirus exposure and HLA in healthy donors (dated by TCRdb to 2015 to 2018). Broadly, across the study: In an earlier analysis of 587 of the donors, about 270 Gb of sequence data and 90 million to 120 million unique TCR beta sequences from some 170 million T cells were reported. Approximately 330 gigabases of sequencing data and 91 million or so unique TCR sequences made up an early release that covered approximately 650 HLA-typed donors. The genetic ancestry cluster associated with self-reported Caucasian donors included around four fifths of the 398 genotyped donors. The study aimed to test whether cataloging public T cell receptors could reveal signatures of past pathogen exposure. The study used immunosequencing to profile the T cell repertoires of approximately 650 subjects and linked those repertoires to cytomegalovirus serostatus. Along with the approximately 600-subject first cohort, a separate validation cohort of 120 different subjects was used. High-throughput TCR immunosequencing, statistical association of individual TCRs with disease status, and machine learning were combined to predict cytomegalovirus infection status. In a later analysis, previously published TCR beta repertoires from 666 donors were re-analyzed and high-resolution HLA genotyping was added so that TCR occurrence patterns could be studied. Rather than using new phenotypic data, the later analysis identified candidate immune exposures from TCR beta sequences and from how often those sequences occurred across donors. To decide whether each TCR beta V gene segment behaved as functional or pseudogenic, an earlier analysis of approximately 620 of the donors relied on high-throughput TCR beta sequencing. Donor age, sex, ethnicity and CMV serostatus were compiled together with the repertoire data. In a later genetic analysis, genome-wide SNP genotypes for about three fifths of the roughly 670 donors were used, and that subset was treated as a discovery cohort. All discovery cohort repertoires had been generated using a single sequencing platform. Both class I and class II loci were covered by HLA typing, at four-digit resolution. Typing coverage varied by locus: roughly 629-640 donors for A, B, C, DRB1 and DQB1; roughly 500 for DQA1; over 600 for DPA1; 400 to 480 for DPB1. A handful of DR-DQ haplotypes were handled as single units for association and clustering because linkage in the cohort was strong. On average, around 240,000 unique TCR beta nucleotide sequences were sequenced per donor among 398 genotyped donors of the cohort, with 15% to 20% of those sequences being non-productive.

Study-wide findings and limitations: CMV serostatus was the only immune exposure information available for the cohort. Because counts were too low, 15 to 20 rarely observed V segments, including chromosome 9 orphons, were left out of the earlier analysis of approximately 580 of the donors. A later analysis found that TCR association rates varied across HLA loci, with DRB1 alleles showing the most associated TCRs and HLA-C alleles the fewest. Most TCR sequences were seen in very few donors, while some public TCRs were found in many individuals. HLA typing was unavailable for some donors at each locus, so association tests used only the typed subset. Correlated functional status among segregating V segments might reflect linkage disequilibrium, but an unknown experimental factor could not be ruled out. In vitro tests confirmed that three of the cytomegalovirus-associated TCR beta chains recognize cytomegalovirus antigens. A total of around 150 TCR beta chains were listed by the study as associated with cytomegalovirus. In a later analysis, most CMV-associated TCR beta chains were found to appear HLA-restricted, with HLA associations seemingly driven largely by CMV exposure. A later analysis associated about 17,000 TCR beta sequences with specific HLA alleles at a false discovery rate of 0.05. The authors suggested that the approach could potentially be generalized to other disease states and immunological phenotypes. A further reported finding was that TCR beta sequences accurately predicted the HLA-A and HLA-B alleles for most subjects in the first cohort. Because the 87-base-pair reads could not distinguish some IMGT-functional V segments, including TRBV6-2 and TRBV6-3, those segments were excluded. Cytomegalovirus status was reported to be diagnosed by the classifier with high specificity and sensitivity in both the original and validation cohorts. Broadly in line with IMGT annotations, most TCR beta V segments showed up in productive rearrangements about 87% or about 30% of the time in an earlier analysis of 587 of the donors. An association between a missense DCLRE1C variant and V-gene and J-gene trimming of TCR beta chains was found in a later genetic analysis and replicated in an independent cohort. Presence/absence analyses assumed roughly uniform sequencing depth across donors, an assumption that may not hold. When HLA alleles, especially DR and DQ, strongly co-occurred, attributing TCR associations to individual alleles was difficult. In a later genetic analysis, fewer N-insertions in productive TCRs were reported among donors in an Asian-associated ancestry cluster than the roughly 700-donor mean. In this cohort, only TCR beta chains were sequenced, and detectable features were limited by the absence of alpha or paired-chain data. Compared with equally common non-associated chains, HLA-associated TCR beta chains in a later analysis were more clonally expanded and had lower generation probabilities. According to a later analysis, parvovirus B19, influenza, CMV and Epstein-Barr virus appeared linked to several top co-occurrence clusters. A cluster of highly shared sequence variants was judged likely to represent a technical artifact of the sequencing pipeline.

In total, over 600 healthy bone marrow donors made up the cohort. At the time of sampling, every cohort member was nominally healthy, though immune exposures that went unrecorded were likely present. The donor was CMV seronegative and belonged to the group of approximately 320 seronegative cohort members. A peripheral blood sample was collected from each donor, and TCR beta sequencing was performed on peripheral blood mononuclear cells. Genomic DNA extraction from the blood cell samples was performed with the Qiagen DNeasy Blood Extraction Kit. V lost 3 bases and J lost 13 bases, and the count of bases not matched to a germline gene is 12. In the germline V gene, CDR1 corresponds to SGHDT and CDR2 to YYEEEE. Spanning cysteine to phenylalanine, the CDR3 consists of 15 amino acids. Only the CDR3 region is kept as DNA, spanning 45 bases read in frame from base 1. The protocol used for the library was the immunoSEQ multiplex PCR assay. For the multiplex PCR, a mixture combining 60 forward primers for TCR Vbeta segments and 13 reverse primers for TCR Jbeta segments was used. The CDR3 region of rearranged TCR beta genes was amplified from genomic DNA by a multiplex PCR assay. On the Illumina HiSeq System, the amplified TCR beta libraries were sequenced as 87-base-pair reads. As for how the authors treated the data: A later analysis counted about 82 million unique TCR beta chains across the 666 repertoires, and around 12 million of these chains were shared by at least two donors. Raw reads were error-corrected and collapsed into unique sequences with a nearest-neighbor algorithm that merged closely related sequences to remove PCR and sequencing errors. V, D and J gene segments were assigned by aligning CDR3 sequences to IMGT reference sequences. For a sequence to be retained, a match of at least six nucleotides was required to both a V gene segment and a J gene segment. A rearrangement was called productive if the CDR3 had no stop codons and remained in frame with V and J, and every other rearrangement was called non-productive. Following IMGT convention, CDR3 was defined as the stretch from the second conserved V-encoded cysteine up to the conserved J-encoded phenylalanine. In an earlier analysis of around 600 of the donors, sequences lacking an unambiguous match to a single V gene segment were excluded. An earlier analysis of 500 to 600 of the donors classified V segments as functional when productive rearrangements were above 56.7% and as segregating when the standard deviation between donors was above 5%. A statistical classification framework was built for diagnosing cytomegalovirus status from the catalog of TCR beta chain sequences. In a later analysis, V and J genes were assigned by comparing TCR nucleotide sequences against IMGT/GENE-DB human TR gene sequences. The TCRdist pipeline was used in a later analysis to assign CDR3 sequences and most-parsimonious VDJ recombination scenarios. In a later analysis, each TCR beta chain was defined by its CDR3 amino acid sequence together with its V-gene family, and reads lacking a unique V-gene family were excluded. A later analysis removed 600 or so highly shared, low-generation-probability nucleotide sequences to deal with suspected cross-contamination and a sequencing artifact. A later analysis calculated a clonal expansion index for each public chain from normalized within-repertoire ranks of inferred template counts. Generation probabilities in a later analysis came from a VDJ recombination model fitted to out-of-frame rearrangements, and those results were checked against IGoR. Hypergeometric tests were used in a later analysis to score TCR-TCR, TCR-HLA and TCR-CMV co-occurrence, with a repertoire-size bias correction applied to the TCR pairs. A later analysis estimated false discovery rates by permuting HLA or CMV assignments 20 times. In a later analysis, co-occurring TCRs were grouped using DBSCAN, and TCRdist sequence similarity was added for clustering within HLA-allele-positive subsets. Repertoires with fewer than 30,000 or more than 120,000 public chains were left out of co-occurrence clustering, as were about 5 repertoires with anomalous nucleotide sharing. TCRdb took this table from immuneACCESS and kept in-frame rearrangements with V and J called. Such tables lack part of the clones; where checked against another copy, unresolved V genes explain under half of the gap, and the rest is unexplained. Clone size and V and J calls were adopted from that table, with D and trimming inferred from the DNA. This sample lists about 150,000 clones; 75% to 80% were detected once. Of the sample, around 0.99% falls within the top ten clones.

Sequencing was done on a sample of PBMCs. The chain is encoded by TRBV5-6 joined to TRBJ2-1; 11 junctional bases match TRBD2. This TCR was sampled from a male donor in good health and CMV-seronegative. The nucleotide sequence is TGTGCCAGCAGCTCTAGCGGGGGGCCTGGGGAGACCCAGTTCTTC. Translated, it reads CASSSSGGPGETQFF.